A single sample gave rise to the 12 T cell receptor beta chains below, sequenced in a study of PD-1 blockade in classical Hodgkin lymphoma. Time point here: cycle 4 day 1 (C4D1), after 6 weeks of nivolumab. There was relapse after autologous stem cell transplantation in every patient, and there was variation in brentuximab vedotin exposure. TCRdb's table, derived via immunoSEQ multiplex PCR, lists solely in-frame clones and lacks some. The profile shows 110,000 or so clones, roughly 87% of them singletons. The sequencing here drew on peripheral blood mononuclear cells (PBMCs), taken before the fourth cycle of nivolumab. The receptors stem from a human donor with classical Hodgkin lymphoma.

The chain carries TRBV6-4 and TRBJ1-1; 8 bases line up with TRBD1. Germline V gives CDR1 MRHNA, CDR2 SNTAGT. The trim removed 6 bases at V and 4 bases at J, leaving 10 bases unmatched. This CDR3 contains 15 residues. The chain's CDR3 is CASSDRTGSGTEAFF. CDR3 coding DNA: TGTGCCAGCAGCGACAGGACAGGGTCGGGCACTGAAGCTTTCTTT.

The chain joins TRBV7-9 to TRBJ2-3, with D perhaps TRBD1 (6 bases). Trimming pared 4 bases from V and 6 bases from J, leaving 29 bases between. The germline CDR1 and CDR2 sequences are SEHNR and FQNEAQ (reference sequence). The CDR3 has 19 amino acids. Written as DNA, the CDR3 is TGTGCCAGCAGCTCGAGGACAGAATCTACCATAGTCGGGTATGATACGCAGTATTTT. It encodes CASSSRTESTIVGYDTQYF.

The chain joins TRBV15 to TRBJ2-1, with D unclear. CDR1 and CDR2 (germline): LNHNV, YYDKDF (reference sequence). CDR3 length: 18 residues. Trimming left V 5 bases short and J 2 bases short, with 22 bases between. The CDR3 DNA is TGTGCCACCAGCCAAGAGGAGTTTTTAGGGTTCCCCTACAATGAGCAGTTCTTC. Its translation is CATSQEEFLGFPYNEQFF.

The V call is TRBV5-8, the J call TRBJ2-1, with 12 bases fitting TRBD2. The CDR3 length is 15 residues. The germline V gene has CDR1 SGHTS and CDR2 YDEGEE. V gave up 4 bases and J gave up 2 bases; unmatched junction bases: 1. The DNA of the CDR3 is TGTGCCAGCAGCCGGACTAGCGGGACCTACAATGAGCAGTTCTTC. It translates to CASSRTSGTYNEQFF.

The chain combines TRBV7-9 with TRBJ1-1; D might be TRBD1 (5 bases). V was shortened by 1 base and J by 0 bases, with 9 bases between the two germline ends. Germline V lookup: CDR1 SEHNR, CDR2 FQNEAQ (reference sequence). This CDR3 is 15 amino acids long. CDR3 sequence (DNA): TGTGCCAGCAGCTTAGAATCGACAGTGAACACTGAAGCTTTCTTT. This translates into CASSLESTVNTEAFF.

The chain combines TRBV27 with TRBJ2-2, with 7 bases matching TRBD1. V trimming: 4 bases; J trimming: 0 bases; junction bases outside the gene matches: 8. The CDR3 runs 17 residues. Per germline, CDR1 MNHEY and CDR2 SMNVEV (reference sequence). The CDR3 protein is CASSYGFGTANTGELFF. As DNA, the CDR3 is TGTGCCAGCAGTTACGGATTTGGGACAGCGAACACCGGGGAGCTGTTTTTT.

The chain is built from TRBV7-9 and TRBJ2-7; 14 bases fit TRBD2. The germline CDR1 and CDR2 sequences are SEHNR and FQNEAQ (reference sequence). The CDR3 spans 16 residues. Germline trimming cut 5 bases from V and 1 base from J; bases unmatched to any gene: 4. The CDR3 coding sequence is TGTGCCAGCAGCCCGGGGACTAGCGGGAGTTCCTACGAGCAGTACTTC. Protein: CASSPGTSGSSYEQYF.

This CDR3 is CASILLAGVLDTQYF. In nucleotides, the CDR3 is TGTGCCAGCATATTACTAGCGGGAGTTTTGGATACGCAGTATTTT. This rearrangement joins TRBV6-1 to TRBJ2-3, with TRBD2 matching 11 bases. V shed 7 bases, J shed 6 bases, and the junction held 9 bases outside the gene matches. Germline V gene data show CDR1 as MNHNS and CDR2 as SASEGT. There are 15 residues in the CDR3.

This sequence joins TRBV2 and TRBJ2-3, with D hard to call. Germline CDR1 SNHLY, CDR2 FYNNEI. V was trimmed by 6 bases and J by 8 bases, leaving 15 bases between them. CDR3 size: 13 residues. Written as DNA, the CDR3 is TGTGCCAGCAGCGCGACGACTGCAGGTACGCAGTATTTT. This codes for CASSATTAGTQYF.

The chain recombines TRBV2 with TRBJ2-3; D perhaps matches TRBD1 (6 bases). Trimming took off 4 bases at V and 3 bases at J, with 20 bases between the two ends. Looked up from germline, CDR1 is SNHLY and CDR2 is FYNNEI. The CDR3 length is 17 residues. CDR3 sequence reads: CASSALSGVQGTDTQYF. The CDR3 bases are TGTGCCAGCAGTGCCCTCTCTGGAGTGCAGGGGACAGATACGCAGTATTTT.

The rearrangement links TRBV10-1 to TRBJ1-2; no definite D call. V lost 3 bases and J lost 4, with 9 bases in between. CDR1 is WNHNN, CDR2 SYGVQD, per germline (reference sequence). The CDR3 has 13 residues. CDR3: CASSDSPSYGYTF. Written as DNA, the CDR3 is TGCGCCAGCAGTGACAGTCCGAGCTATGGCTACACCTTC.

The DNA for the CDR3 is TGCAGTGCTAGGTTTCTGGACGAGCAGTACTTC. This codes for CSARFLDEQYF. This sequence joins TRBV20-1 and TRBJ2-7; no clear D gene. Germline loops: CDR1 DFQATT, CDR2 SNEGSKA (reference sequence). This CDR3 is built from 11 residues. The ends were cut back, 3 bases at V and 5 bases at J, with 8 bases in the middle.